This T cell receptor beta chain was sequenced during a study of graft-versus-host responses after intestinal transplantation listed by TCRdb under 2021. Regarding the study in general: The transplants that recipients got were multivisceral, liver-intestinal, or isolated intestinal. Every recipient was given anti-thymocyte globulin induction, then maintenance tacrolimus and steroids for approximately 3 years. Bulk TCR-beta CDR3 sequencing was used to track graft-versus-host and host-versus-graft alloreactive T cell clones in the graft, circulation and bone marrow after intestinal transplantation. To identify alloreactive clones, pre-transplant mixed lymphocyte reaction products were sequenced and compared with unstimulated pre-transplant donor and recipient T cells. Of the 20 to 25 intestinal transplant recipients enrolled in the cohort, one of whom was a retransplant, a few patients without pretransplant specimens were excluded. Donor T cell macrochimerism was defined as a peak of at least 4% donor T cells among recipient peripheral blood mononuclear cells. Instead of going to the commercial service, samples from a few later patients were sequenced in-house on an Illumina MiSeq and processed with MiXCR. What the research found in general, with its limitations: Peak levels of circulating GvH clones were associated with declines in HvG clones early after transplant. In patients with donor T cell macrochimerism, the allografts had high GvH to HvG T cell clonal ratios. GvH clones turned up in recipient bone marrow, with some appearing earlier in ileal mucosa or blood, a pattern consistent with an intestinal mucosal origin. The conclusions were limited by the relatively low number and heterogeneity of the intestinal transplant patients.

The time point label on this specimen signifies: cells obtained before transplantation from donor or recipient. CD3+CD4+ and CD3+CD8+ populations were FACS-sorted from unstimulated pre-transplant donor and recipient cells taken from spleen or lymph nodes. As for this clone: The antigen it binds to is not known. Within one base of it there is no much larger clone, and no base qualities were kept.

The method behind the library was the immunoSEQ multiplex PCR assay. In most patients, genomic DNA was isolated using the Qiagen DNeasy Blood and Tissue Kit and sent frozen to Adaptive Biotechnologies for TCR sequencing. For most patients, high-throughput TCR-beta CDR3 sequencing of genomic DNA was performed by Adaptive Biotechnologies. The source study handled its data this way. Adaptive's ImmunoSEQ software was the source of the TCR sequencing data for 18 patients, while a few other patients were processed with MiXCR and VDJtools. To correct CD4 versus CD8 sorting errors, sequences present in both subsets at a frequency ratio below 5:1 were removed. CDR3 nucleotide sequences shared between donor and recipient were removed because their origin could not be assigned. At least 2-fold expansion over unstimulated cells and a minimum CFSE-low frequency of 0.002% (template counts) or 0.001% (read counts) were required for clones to be classified as alloreactive. Mappable clones were those detected in sequenced pre-transplant spleen, lymph node, or MLR CFSE-low populations of the donor or recipient. Cumulative frequency of alloreactive clones was calculated as a percentage of all sequences weighted by copy number. This is the immuneACCESS table as TCRdb keeps it, with only in-frame sequences that have V and J called. A part of the clones is gone; compared with another copy, unresolved V genes explain less than half, and the rest is unexplained. That table furnishes V, J and clone size, whereas the DNA furnished D and trimming. The sample table records 71,000 or so clones; about 92% of these occur just once. In total, the top ten clones hold about 1.3% of the sample.

V and J lose 6 bases and 2 bases, and a span of 17 bases separates them. Taken from the germline V gene (reference sequence), the CDR1 and CDR2 loops are MNHEY and SMNVEV. The CDR3 measures 15 amino acids from cysteine to phenylalanine. Left in the record is the CDR3 DNA by itself, 45 bases read in frame from the first base. This material consisted of unstimulated CD8+ T cells sorted from spleen or lymph node cells, taken before intestinal transplant. The sequence links TRBV27 to TRBJ2-7; TRBD2 is a weak D gene call, 7 bases matching. The receptor's source is a human donor who received an intestinal transplant. CDR3 protein: CASSQRGGAAYEQYF. The DNA sequence is TGTGCCAGCAGCCAGAGGGGGGGAGCCGCCTACGAGCAGTACTTC.